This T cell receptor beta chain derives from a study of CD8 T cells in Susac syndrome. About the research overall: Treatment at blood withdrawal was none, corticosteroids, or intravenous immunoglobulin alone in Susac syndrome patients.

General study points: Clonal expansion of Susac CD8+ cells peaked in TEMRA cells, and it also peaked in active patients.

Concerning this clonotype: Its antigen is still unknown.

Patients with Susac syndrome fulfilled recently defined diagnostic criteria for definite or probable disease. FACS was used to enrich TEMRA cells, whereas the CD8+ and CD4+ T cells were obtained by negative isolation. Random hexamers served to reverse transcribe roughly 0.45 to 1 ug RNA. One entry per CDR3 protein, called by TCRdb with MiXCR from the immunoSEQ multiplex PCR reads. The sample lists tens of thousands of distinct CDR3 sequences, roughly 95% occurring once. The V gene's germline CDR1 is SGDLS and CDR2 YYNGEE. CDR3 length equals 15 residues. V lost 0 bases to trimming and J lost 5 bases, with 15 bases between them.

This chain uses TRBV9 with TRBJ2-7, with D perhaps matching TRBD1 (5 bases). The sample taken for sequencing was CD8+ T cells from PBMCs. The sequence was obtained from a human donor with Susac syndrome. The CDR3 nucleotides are TGTGCCAGCAGCGTAGATGACAGCCTTATGGACGAGCAGTACTTC. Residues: CASSVDDSLMDEQYF.